Detailed here is one T cell receptor beta chain. The sample is drawn from a study of shared clonotypes between healthy human individuals. The germline V and J ends were trimmed by 4 bases and 7 bases, with 14 bases remaining between them. There are 15 residues in the CDR3. Germline loops: CDR1 SGHVS, CDR2 FQNEAQ. TCRdb keeps only in-frame clones here, not all; method: immunoSEQ multiplex PCR. The data hold about 490,000 clones, with around 78% observed a single time. All donors were healthy HIV-negative adults lacking recent acute infections or vaccinations. The sequenced material came from PBMCs. The chain uses TRBV7-8 and TRBJ1-6; a possible D gene is TRBD1 (5 bases). This sequence originates from a woman in her forties in good health. Some clones in this sample may be carry-over from other donors' samples. CDR3 region: CASSSSTGDNSPLHF. CDR3 DNA: TGTGCCAGCAGCTCCTCCACAGGAGACAATTCACCCCTCCACTTT.